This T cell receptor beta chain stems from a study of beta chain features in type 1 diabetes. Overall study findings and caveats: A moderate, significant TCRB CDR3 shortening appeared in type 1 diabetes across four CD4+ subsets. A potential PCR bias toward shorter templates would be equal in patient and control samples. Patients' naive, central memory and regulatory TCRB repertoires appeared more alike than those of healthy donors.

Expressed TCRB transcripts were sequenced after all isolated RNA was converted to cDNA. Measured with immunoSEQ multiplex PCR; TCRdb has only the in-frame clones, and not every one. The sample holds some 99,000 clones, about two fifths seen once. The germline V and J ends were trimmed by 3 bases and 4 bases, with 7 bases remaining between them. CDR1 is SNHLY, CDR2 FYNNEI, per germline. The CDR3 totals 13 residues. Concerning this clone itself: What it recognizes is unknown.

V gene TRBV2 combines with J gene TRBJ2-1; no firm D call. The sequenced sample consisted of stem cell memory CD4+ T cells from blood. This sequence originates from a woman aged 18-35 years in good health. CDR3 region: CASSDGRYNEQFF. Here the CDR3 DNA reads TGTGCCAGCAGTGACGGTAGATACAATGAGCAGTTCTTC. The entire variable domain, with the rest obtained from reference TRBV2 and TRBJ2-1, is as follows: EPEVTQTPSHQVTQMGQEVILRCVPISNHLYFYWYRQILGQKVEFLVSFYNNEISEKSEIFDDQFSVERPDGSNFTLKIRSTKLEDSAMYFCASSDGRYNEQFFGPGTRLTVL.